The 29 T cell receptor beta chains below were found in one sample sequenced in a study of T-cell reconstitution after alpha-beta-depleted transplantation in children. The authors prepared the TCRbeta library with unique molecular identifiers. TCRdb passed the PCR reads through MiXCR, listing each CDR3 protein once. The repertoire has approximately 490,000 distinct CDR3 sequences, roughly a tenth of them found once; the top ten carry 2%. The specimen was PBMCs, collected before TCRalphabeta/CD19-depleted stem cell transplant. The receptors shown here come from a child aged 2-15 years with inherited bone marrow failure, due to receive a stem cell transplant.

Concerning this clonotype: A much larger clone differs from this one at a single base, so this may be a read error. The chain recombines TRBV3-1 with TRBJ2-7, with 7 bases matching TRBD2. This CDR3 is 14 amino acids long. Germline V gene sequence: CDR1 LGHDT, CDR2 YNNKEL (reference sequence). Trimming took 4 bases from V and 4 from J; bases not matched to a gene: 7. The CDR3 reads CASSRTRGRYEQYF. CDR3 nucleotides: TGTGCCAGCAGCCGGACTAGAGGGAGGTACGAGCAGTACTTC.

This clonotype was picked up many times. The chain uses TRBV27 and TRBJ2-7, with D maybe TRBD2 (5 bases). Germline values: CDR1 MNHEY, CDR2 SMNVEV (reference sequence). V dropped 5 bases and J dropped 2 bases, with 16 bases sitting between them. This CDR3 has 15 amino acids. The DNA of the CDR3 is TGTGCCAGCAGTCCCGGACTGTACGTTCCCTACGAGCAGTACTTC. Protein: CASSPGLYVPYEQYF.

This clonotype showed up many times. This chain links TRBV10-3 with TRBJ2-7; 9 nucleotides match TRBD1. The CDR3 covers 16 residues. Trimming cost V 3 bases and J 3 bases; bases outside gene matches: 9. Germline CDR1 ENHRY, CDR2 SYGVKD. CDR3 sequence: CAISDLLDRGNYEQYF. In DNA form, the CDR3 reads TGTGCCATCAGTGACCTTCTGGACAGGGGTAACTACGAGCAGTACTTC.

This chain uses TRBV7-7 with TRBJ2-6; 8 positions match TRBD2. Germline loops: CDR1 SSHAT, CDR2 FNYEAQ (reference sequence). The CDR3 spans 20 residues. V dropped 5 bases and J dropped 0; count of bases not matched to a gene: 15. Written as DNA, the CDR3 is TGTGCCAGCAGCCCTACCCCTAGGCCTAGCGGGTTCTCTGGGGCCAACGTCCTGACTTTC. Translated, it gives CASSPTPRPSGFSGANVLTF.

This clonotype was seen at least ten times. The rearrangement uses TRBV5-1 and TRBJ2-7, with D possibly being TRBD2 (7 bases). CDR3 length equals 14 residues. Trimming took 5 bases from V and 4 from J, leaving 16 bases between them. CDR1 and CDR2 (germline): SGHRS, YFSETQ. The CDR3 bases are TGCGCCAGCAGGGGGGCGGGAGCAGAATACGAGCAGTACTTC. This codes for CASRGAGAEYEQYF.

This sequence joins TRBV6-2 or TRBV6-3 and TRBJ2-7; D not certain. The CDR3 consists of 12 residues. V shed 4 bases and J shed 9 bases, with 13 bases lying between them. In germline, CDR1 is MNHEY, CDR2 SVGEGT. Written as DNA, the CDR3 is TGTGCCAGCAGTTCCAGGAACCACGGGCAGTACTTC. Residues: CASSSRNHGQYF.

V usage is TRBV30 and J usage is TRBJ2-2; no reliable D call. The V end lost 0 bases, the J end lost 7 bases, and 9 bases lay between the germline ends. The CDR3 loop spans 13 amino acids. The germline gives CDR1 GTSNPN, CDR2 SVGIG (reference sequence). CDR3 sequence (DNA): TGTGCCTGGAGTGTCAAGGGCGTCGGGGAGCTGTTTTTT. Its protein product is CAWSVKGVGELFF.

Ten or more counts support this clonotype. The rearrangement links TRBV7-2 to TRBJ2-1; the match to TRBD2 covers 7 bases. Germline trimming cut 3 bases from V and 7 bases from J; bases unmatched to any gene: 6. CDR1 is SGHTA, CDR2 FQGNSA, per germline. This CDR3 comprises 14 residues. As DNA, the CDR3 is TGTGCCAGCAGCTTGCGGGGAGGGGTGAATGAGCAGTTCTTC. It translates to CASSLRGGVNEQFF.

This clonotype was counted ten times or more. The chain links TRBV7-8 to TRBJ2-5; D ambiguous. Trimming removed 1 base at V and 2 bases at J, with 11 bases between. Germline values: CDR1 SGHVS, CDR2 FQNEAQ. The CDR3 extends over 15 amino acids. CDR3 in DNA: TGTGCCAGCAGCTTAGTCCGGCGCGAGCAAGAGACCCAGTACTTC. It specifies CASSLVRREQETQYF.

This clonotype was seen repeatedly, ten times or more. The chain couples TRBV6-2 or TRBV6-3 to TRBJ2-1; D unresolved. The length of the CDR3 is 11 residues. V dropped 6 bases and J dropped 6 bases, with 6 bases sitting between them. In germline, CDR1 is MNHEY, CDR2 SVGEGT. The CDR3 bases are TGTGCCAGCAGACAAGGCAATGAGCAGTTCTTC. Protein product: CASRQGNEQFF.

There are many counts of this clonotype. V usage is TRBV20-1 and J usage is TRBJ2-7, with D perhaps TRBD2 (6 bases). Germline V gene sequence: CDR1 DFQATT, CDR2 SNEGSKA (reference sequence). CDR3 length: 14 residues. Trimming stripped 7 bases from V and 0 bases from J, with 16 bases between. CDR3 protein: CSVRPPSVSYEQYF. The DNA of the CDR3 is TGCAGTGTCAGACCCCCTAGCGTCTCCTACGAGCAGTACTTC.

This clonotype was counted a few times. The chain employs TRBV7-8 and TRBJ2-1; 9 bases are a match to TRBD2. V was clipped by 5 bases and J by 7 bases; unmatched bases: 9. Germline V CDR1 and CDR2: SGHVS, FQNEAQ. This CDR3 spans 15 amino acids. CDR3 sequence: CASSVLAGPPNEQFF. The CDR3 nucleotides read TGTGCCAGCAGCGTCCTAGCGGGGCCCCCAAATGAGCAGTTCTTC. Based on the CDR3 plus reference TRBV7-8 and TRBJ2-1, the full variable domain is GAGVSQSPRYKVAKRGQDVALRCDPISGHVSLFWYQQALGQGPEFLTYFQNEAQLDKSGLPSDRFFAERPEGSVSTLKIQRTQQEDSAVYLCASSVLAGPPNEQFFGPGTRLTVL.

This clonotype was recorded many times. The gene calls are TRBV5-1 and TRBJ1-2; weak D call: TRBD1 (5 bases). CDR1 is SGHRS, CDR2 YFSETQ, per germline. The CDR3 totals 15 residues. Trimming removed 0 bases at V and 4 bases at J, with 13 bases between. CDR3: CASSLAESGAYGYTF. The CDR3 nucleotides read TGCGCCAGCAGCTTGGCCGAGAGTGGGGCCTATGGCTACACCTTC.

This clonotype was seen many times. The chain links TRBV27 to TRBJ2-2, with TRBD2 matching over 9 bases. The CDR3 is 18 amino acids. The junction had 13 bases not matched to a gene; V was cut back by 3 bases and J by 5 bases. In germline, CDR1 is MNHEY, CDR2 SMNVEV (reference sequence). DNA of the CDR3: TGTGCCAGCAGTTTTGTGTCTAGCGGGACAGTTCGGACCGGGGAGCTGTTTTTT. This translates into CASSFVSSGTVRTGELFF.

Many counts were recorded for this clonotype. V is TRBV13 and J is TRBJ2-7, with TRBD2 identical over 9 bases. Germline CDR1 PRHDT, CDR2 FYEKMQ (reference sequence). The V segment lost 3 bases and the J segment 2 bases; nucleotides outside the gene matches: 5. CDR3 length: 15 residues. The CDR3 DNA reads as TGTGCCAGCAGCTTTAGCGGGAGACCCCCCTACGAGCAGTACTTC. Protein sequence: CASSFSGRPPYEQYF.

This clonotype was seen repeatedly, ten times or more. V gene TRBV29-1 combines with J gene TRBJ2-3; D is unresolved. V was trimmed by 1 base and J by 8 bases, leaving 4 bases between them. CDR3 length equals 10 residues. Per the germline V gene, CDR1 is SQVTM and CDR2 is ANQGSEA. In DNA, the CDR3 is TGCAGCGTTGAAGTGGGTACGCAGTATTTT. It is translated as CSVEVGTQYF.

The gene calls are TRBV23-1 and TRBJ2-7; 7 bases agree with TRBD2. TRBV23-1 is annotated as an ORF whose role is uncertain. V lost 4 bases and J lost 5; bases outside the gene matches: 5. The CDR3 sequence is 13 residues long. Written as DNA, the CDR3 is TGCGCCAGCAGTCCTCATCGGGAGGACGAGCAGTACTTC. This gives the protein CASSPHREDEQYF.

This clonotype showed up many times. The V call is TRBV6-2 or TRBV6-3, the J call TRBJ1-2; 7 nucleotides align to TRBD1. The germline V gene has CDR1 MNHEY and CDR2 SVGEGT. The CDR3 is 15 residues long. Unmatched junction bases numbered 5, after V lost 0 bases and J lost 4 bases. The CDR3 DNA reads as TGTGCCAGCAGTTACTCGCCGGGACAGATCTATGGCTACACCTTC. Residues: CASSYSPGQIYGYTF.

This clonotype was picked up many times. V usage is TRBV6-2 or TRBV6-3 and J usage is TRBJ2-1; maybe TRBD1 (6 bases). The CDR3 length is 13 residues. Germline V gene lookup returns CDR1 MNHEY and CDR2 SVGEGT. V dropped 7 bases and J dropped 6 bases, with 13 bases sitting between them. CDR3 DNA sequence: TGTGCCAGCACCTACAGGGATAGCAATGAGCAGTTCTTC. Translated, it gives CASTYRDSNEQFF.

Only a few counts were recorded for this clonotype. This sequence joins TRBV7-8 and TRBJ2-7; 9 positions agree with TRBD1. Trimming cost V 4 bases and J 5 bases; bases outside gene matches: 12. The CDR3 contains 16 residues. Germline CDR1 is SGHVS and CDR2 is FQNEAQ. The CDR3 here is CASSYPARDRAHEQYF. The CDR3 DNA sequence: TGTGCCAGCAGCTATCCCGCCAGGGACAGGGCCCACGAGCAGTACTTC. Drawing the rest from reference TRBV7-8 and TRBJ2-7, the complete variable domain is GAGVSQSPRYKVAKRGQDVALRCDPISGHVSLFWYQQALGQGPEFLTYFQNEAQLDKSGLPSDRFFAERPEGSVSTLKIQRTQQEDSAVYLCASSYPARDRAHEQYFGPGTRLTVT.

This clonotype was picked up many times. V is TRBV20-1 and J is TRBJ2-7, with 8 bases aligning to TRBD2. The CDR3 is made up of 12 amino acids. Germline V lookup: CDR1 DFQATT, CDR2 SNEGSKA (reference sequence). V shed 0 bases, J shed 11 bases, and the junction held 6 bases outside the gene matches. Here the CDR3 reads CSARDVRREEYF. The CDR3 bases are TGCAGTGCTAGAGATGTCAGGCGGGAGGAGTACTTC.

There are many counts of this clonotype. V gene TRBV20-1 combines with J gene TRBJ2-1; 9 nucleotides line up with TRBD1. Trimming took 2 bases from V and 5 from J; bases not matched to a gene: 4. Per the germline V gene, CDR1 is DFQATT and CDR2 is SNEGSKA (reference sequence). The CDR3 has 14 residues. CDR3 region: CSARRDRVNNEQFF. For the CDR3, the DNA is TGCAGTGCTAGACGGGACAGGGTAAACAATGAGCAGTTCTTC.

This clonotype has a handful of counts. J is TRBJ1-5 and V is TRBV19, with 7 nucleotides matching TRBD1. This CDR3 contains 15 residues. Germline V gene data show CDR1 as LNHDA and CDR2 as SQIVND (reference sequence). The junction had 5 bases not matched to a gene; V was cut back by 3 bases and J by 3 bases. The CDR3 nucleotides are TGTGCCAGTAGTATGAGACAGGGAGACAATCAGCCCCAGCATTTT. Protein product: CASSMRQGDNQPQHF. The complete variable domain, with remaining parts taken from reference TRBV19 and TRBJ1-5, reads DGGITQSPKYLFRKEGQNVTLSCEQNLNHDAMYWYRQDPGQGLRLIYYSQIVNDFQKGDIAEGYSVSREKKESFPLTVTSAQKNPTAFYLCASSMRQGDNQPQHFGDGTRLSIL.

Ten or more counts support this clonotype. The chain uses TRBV7-2 and TRBJ1-4; D is unclear. Trimming shortened V by 7 bases and J by 0 bases, and 9 bases separated the two germline ends. This CDR3 is 14 amino acids long. CDR1 is SGHTA, CDR2 FQGNSA, per germline. The CDR3 sequence is CASKGSATNEKLFF. The CDR3 DNA reads as TGTGCCAGCAAGGGCAGTGCAACTAATGAAAAACTGTTTTTT. The complete variable domain, with remaining parts taken from reference TRBV7-2 and TRBJ1-4, reads GAGVSQSPSNKVTEKGKDVELRCDPISGHTALYWYRQSLGQGLEFLIYFQGNSAPDKSGLPSDRFSAERTGGSVSTLTIQRTQQEDSAVYLCASKGSATNEKLFFGSGTQLSVL.

Many counts were recorded for this clonotype. This chain joins TRBV20-1 and TRBJ2-7, with 10 bases that match TRBD2. The trim removed 0 bases at V and 3 bases at J, leaving 14 bases unmatched. Per the germline V gene, CDR1 is DFQATT and CDR2 is SNEGSKA (reference sequence). This CDR3 is 18 amino acids long. Here the CDR3 reads CSARDLASGSKGGYEQYF. The DNA of the CDR3 is TGCAGTGCTAGAGACTTGGCTAGCGGGAGTAAAGGGGGCTACGAGCAGTACTTC.

This sequence joins TRBV16 and TRBJ2-3, with D unresolved. The CDR3 covers 15 residues. Trimming pared 4 bases from V and 2 bases from J, leaving 13 bases between. The V gene's germline CDR1 is KGHSY and CDR2 FQNENV. Here the CDR3 reads CASSPWASSTDTQYF. The CDR3 coding sequence is TGTGCCAGCAGCCCCTGGGCGTCCTCCACAGATACGCAGTATTTT.

This clonotype was counted many times. The V gene is TRBV29-1, the J gene TRBJ2-5; unclear D gene. Trimming pared 4 bases from V and 2 bases from J, leaving 2 bases between. The CDR3 is 10 residues long. Germline loops: CDR1 SQVTM, CDR2 ANQGSEA. For the CDR3, the DNA is TGCAGCGTTGTACAAGAGACCCAGTACTTC. Translating gives CSVVQETQYF.

This clonotype was picked up many times. This rearrangement joins TRBV20-1 to TRBJ2-7; D is undetermined. This CDR3 contains 11 residues. Deletions cut 5 bases from V and 4 bases from J, with 9 bases between. CDR1 and CDR2 (germline): DFQATT, SNEGSKA (reference sequence). The CDR3 loop is CSAGSRYEQYF. CDR3 DNA sequence: TGCAGTGCTGGGTCCCGATACGAGCAGTACTTC.

The chain uses TRBV18 and TRBJ1-6; D gene unclear. The germline V and J ends were trimmed by 6 bases and 8 bases, with 11 bases remaining between them. The CDR3 length is 13 residues. Germline CDR1 KGHSH, CDR2 LQKENI. In nucleotides, the CDR3 is TGTGCCAGCTCCCCCAACGTAGATTCACCCCTCCACTTT. It yields the protein CASSPNVDSPLHF.